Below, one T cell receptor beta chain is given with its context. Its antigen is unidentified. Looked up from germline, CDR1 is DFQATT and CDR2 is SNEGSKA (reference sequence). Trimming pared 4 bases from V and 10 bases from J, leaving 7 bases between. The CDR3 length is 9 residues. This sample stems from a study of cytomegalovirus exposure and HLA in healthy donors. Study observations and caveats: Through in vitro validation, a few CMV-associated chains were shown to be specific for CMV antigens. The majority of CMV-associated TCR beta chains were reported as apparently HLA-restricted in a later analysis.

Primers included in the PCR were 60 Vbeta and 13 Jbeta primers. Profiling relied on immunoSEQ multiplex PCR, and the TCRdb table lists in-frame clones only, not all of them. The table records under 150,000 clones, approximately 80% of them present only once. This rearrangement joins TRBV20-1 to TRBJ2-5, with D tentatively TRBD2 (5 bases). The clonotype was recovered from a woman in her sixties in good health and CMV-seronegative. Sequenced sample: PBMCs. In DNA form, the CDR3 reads TGCAGTGCTAATCGGGGCCAGTACTTC. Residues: CSANRGQYF.